This TCR beta chain stems from a study of PD-1 blockade in classical Hodgkin lymphoma. Broader study findings: Lower baseline TCR diversity was reported for newly diagnosed patients than for healthy donors. For complete responders, baseline diversity was comparable to that of newly diagnosed patients. Patients with an early start, nivolumab under 1 year after ASCT, were excluded.

All the patients suffered relapse after autologous stem cell transplantation, and brentuximab vedotin exposure differed. Best responses included complete response and partial response; otherwise, the best response was progressive disease. About this clone: The antigen remains unidentified.

Repertoires were generated with immunoSEQ multiplex PCR, while TCRdb's copy carries only in-frame clones and drops some. The sample shows about 13,000 clones, approximately 79% of them seen only once. This receptor was obtained from a human donor with classical Hodgkin lymphoma. The specimen was peripheral blood mononuclear cells (PBMCs), collected at baseline.

CDR3 sequence (DNA): TGTGCCAGCAGTGAAGCGGGGGGCGGTCGTGATGGCTACACCTTC. It is translated as CASSEAGGGRDGYTF. The genes are TRBV6-1 and TRBJ1-2, with D possibly being TRBD1 (6 bases). Germline loops: CDR1 MNHNS, CDR2 SASEGT. The CDR3 has 15 amino acids. V lost 0 bases and J 6 bases, leaving 14 bases between the germline ends.